The 23 T cell receptor beta chains below all came from one sample that was sequenced in a study of T cells after posttransplantation cyclophosphamide. Clones were read by immunoSEQ multiplex PCR, and TCRdb kept only the in-frame ones, dropping some. The record shows 20,000 to 30,000 clones for this sample, with no singletons present. Sequencing input: PBMCs. Source of these receptors: a woman between 50 and 59 years old in good health, CMV-negative, and a related stem cell transplant donor.

The sample holds many counts of this clone. This rearrangement joins TRBV7-2 to TRBJ1-1, with D perhaps matching TRBD1 (5 bases). The CDR3 runs to 13 residues. Germline V gene data show CDR1 as SGHTA and CDR2 as FQGNSA. Between the trimmed V and J ends, which lost 1 base and 8 bases, there was a span of 11 bases. CDR3 region: CASSLGTTGEAFF. CDR3 coding DNA: TGTGCCAGCAGCTTAGGTACCACAGGAGAAGCTTTCTTT.

This clone occurred many times. The chain joins TRBV4-1 to TRBJ2-7, with a weak D call TRBD1 (6 bases). Per the germline V gene, CDR1 is MGHRA and CDR2 is YSYEKL. The V end lost 2 bases, the J end lost 7 bases, and 15 bases lay between the germline ends. The CDR3 loop spans 14 amino acids. CDR3 nucleotide sequence: TGCGCCAGCAGCCAAAACCAGGGGCCGGCTGAGCAGTACTTC. Its protein product is CASSQNQGPAEQYF.

This clone was seen ten or more times. The chain has TRBV6-5 and TRBJ2-3; D not certain. V lost 5 bases and J lost 3, with 6 bases in between. The CDR3 spans 12 residues. Germline assignment: CDR1 MNHEY and CDR2 SVGAGI. The DNA for the CDR3 is TGTGCCAGCAGTGAGACTACAGATACGCAGTATTTT. Translated: CASSETTDTQYF.

This clone was detected ten times or more. The V call is TRBV9, the J call TRBJ1-1; 8 nucleotides align to TRBD1. CDR1 is SGDLS and CDR2 is YYNGEE in the germline V gene. The CDR3 has 14 residues. The ends lost 0 bases at V and 5 bases at J; junction bases unmatched: 3. CDR3 loop: CASSVGTGRTEAFF. For the CDR3, the DNA is TGTGCCAGCAGCGTAGGGACAGGGAGGACTGAAGCTTTCTTT.

This clone was recorded at least ten times. The chain couples TRBV18 to TRBJ2-5, with a weak D call TRBD2 (6 bases). The CDR3 has 13 residues. The germline CDR1 and CDR2 sequences are KGHSH and LQKENI. The ends were cut back, 3 bases at V and 7 bases at J, with 12 bases in the middle. CDR3 protein: CASSPEGGVTQYF. The CDR3 DNA reads as TGTGCCAGCTCACCCGAGGGAGGTGTGACCCAGTACTTC.

This clone was counted many times. The chain couples TRBV14 to TRBJ1-1; 7 nucleotides match TRBD1. Looked up from germline, CDR1 is SGHDN and CDR2 is FVKESK. V was clipped by 4 bases and J by 4 bases; unmatched bases: 6. There are 14 residues in the CDR3. The DNA of the CDR3 is TGTGCCAGCAGCCCCGTTTCAGGGGGCACTGAAGCTTTCTTT. Its protein product is CASSPVSGGTEAFF.

This clone was found many times. The gene calls are TRBV29-1 and TRBJ2-3; 9 bases line up with TRBD2. The trim removed 3 bases at V and 6 bases at J, leaving 7 bases unmatched. This CDR3 is 14 amino acids long. From germline, CDR1 is SQVTM and CDR2 ANQGSEA. The DNA for the CDR3 is TGCAGCGTTGACAGGGGTAGCGGGAGTGATACGCAGTATTTT. Translated: CSVDRGSGSDTQYF.

This clone was detected ten times or more. The genes are TRBV7-8 and TRBJ2-7; 12 bases align to TRBD2. Germline V CDR1 and CDR2: SGHVS, FQNEAQ. The CDR3 spans 20 residues. The junction had 17 bases not matched to a gene; V was cut back by 1 base and J by 4 bases. The CDR3 DNA sequence: TGTGCCAGCAGCTTAGATGATTGGGGAGGACTAGCGGGGATAGTGTACGAGCAGTACTTC. Its translation is CASSLDDWGGLAGIVYEQYF.

This clone was seen many times. The chain links TRBV18 to TRBJ2-7; TRBD2 matches 9 bases. The CDR3 is made up of 16 amino acids. Germline-derived CDR1 and CDR2 are KGHSH and LQKENI. V lost 2 bases and J lost 5; bases outside the gene matches: 10. The CDR3 nucleotides read TGTGCCAGCTCACCAGGGCTAGCGGGAACGCTGGACGAGCAGTACTTC. Protein sequence: CASSPGLAGTLDEQYF.

This clone was counted many times. The rearrangement links TRBV7-3 to TRBJ1-6, with D unresolved. V was clipped by 4 bases and J by 6 bases, with 13 bases between them. CDR1 SGHTA and CDR2 FQGTGA come from the germline V gene. The CDR3 sequence is 15 residues long. Written as DNA, the CDR3 is TGTGCCAGCAGCTCCGGAAGGCGGGGTAATTCACCCCTCCACTTT. Residues: CASSSGRRGNSPLHF.

In this sample, this clone turned up many times. The genes are TRBV7-9 and TRBJ1-1; D gene unclear. The CDR3 has 13 residues. The V gene lost 2 bases and the J gene lost 1 base, with 5 bases spanning the gap. Per the germline V gene, CDR1 is SEHNR and CDR2 is FQNEAQ (reference sequence). The CDR3, as DNA: TGTGCCAGCAGCTTATCTTGGAACACTGAAGCTTTCTTT. Protein: CASSLSWNTEAFF.

This clone was seen at least ten times. The CDR3 reads CASSPAVGGFGYGYTF. CDR3 bases: TGCGCCAGCAGCCCCGCAGTTGGGGGGTTTGGCTATGGCTACACCTTC. The chain joins TRBV5-1 to TRBJ1-2, with a tentative D call TRBD1 (5 bases). Germline lookup yields CDR1 SGHRS and CDR2 YFSETQ. The CDR3 contains 16 residues. V was trimmed by 4 bases and J by 4 bases, leaving 20 bases between them.

In this sample, this clone turned up many times. This chain uses TRBV5-1 with TRBJ2-2, with D perhaps TRBD2 (6 bases). The germline V gene has CDR1 SGHRS and CDR2 YFSETQ. V lost 0 bases to trimming and J lost 3 bases, with 9 bases between them. This CDR3 comprises 15 residues. CDR3 in amino acids: CASSLGGTYTGELFF. The CDR3 DNA reads as TGCGCCAGCAGCTTGGGGGGGACTTACACCGGGGAGCTGTTTTTT. The full variable domain, in which reference TRBV5-1 and TRBJ2-2 provide the parts outside the CDR3, is KAGVTQTPRYLIKTRGQQVTLSCSPISGHRSVSWYQQTPGQGLQFLFEYFSETQRNKGNFPGRFSGRQFSNSRSEMNVSTLELGDSALYLCASSLGGTYTGELFFGEGSRLTVL.

This clone was seen ten or more times. This rearrangement joins TRBV2 to TRBJ1-5; possibly TRBD1 for D (5 bases). V lost 10 bases, J lost 0 bases, and 13 bases lay in between. The CDR3 contains 14 residues. Per the germline V gene, CDR1 is SNHLY and CDR2 is FYNNEI. DNA for the CDR3: TGTGCCACTCAGGGATTTGGTAGCAATCAGCCCCAGCATTTT. The encoded protein is CATQGFGSNQPQHF.

This clone was detected many times. The rearrangement links TRBV19 to TRBJ2-4; 9 bases line up with TRBD1. After removal of 3 bases from V and 7 bases from J, the junction contained 4 bases not matched to a gene. There are 14 residues in the CDR3. Per germline, CDR1 LNHDA and CDR2 SQIVND (reference sequence). CDR3 region: CASSMLTGGNIQYF. The DNA of the CDR3 is TGTGCCAGTAGTATGTTGACAGGGGGGAACATTCAGTACTTC.

This clone was counted only a few times. This could be a read error, since a much larger clone is one nucleotide away. This chain joins TRBV2 and TRBJ1-1; D perhaps matches TRBD1 (5 bases). The CDR3 covers 13 residues. Germline V gene lookup returns CDR1 SNHLY and CDR2 FYNNEI. Trimming took 6 bases from V and 0 from J, leaving 8 bases between them. In DNA form, the CDR3 reads TGTGCCAGCAGCCGGGGGGTGAACACTGAAGCTTTCTTT. Its translation is CASSRGVNTEAFF.

In this sample, this clone turned up many times. The chain carries TRBV10-3 and TRBJ1-4; TRBD1 agrees at 8 bases. The trim removed 0 bases at V and 8 bases at J, leaving 5 bases unmatched. The CDR3 consists of 15 residues. Per germline, CDR1 ENHRY and CDR2 SYGVKD. CDR3 bases: TGTGCCATCAGTGAGTCAGGACAGGGTGGGGAAAAACTGTTTTTT. Residues: CAISESGQGGEKLFF.

This clone occurred many times. This chain connects TRBV7-9 to TRBJ1-1, with D hard to call. Germline V gene lookup returns CDR1 SEHNR and CDR2 FQNEAQ (reference sequence). V was clipped by 0 bases and J by 5 bases, with 7 bases between them. The CDR3 is 13 residues long. The CDR3 loop is CASSLAPETEAFF. CDR3 in DNA: TGTGCCAGCAGCTTAGCCCCCGAGACTGAAGCTTTCTTT.

This clone was observed at least ten times. The rearrangement joins TRBV19 to TRBJ1-5; no clear D gene. The CDR3 runs 13 residues. The ends were cut back, 0 bases at V and 7 bases at J, with 7 bases in the middle. Germline-derived CDR1 and CDR2 are LNHDA and SQIVND (reference sequence). The DNA for the CDR3 is TGTGCCAGTAGTATAGATCGAGGGCAGCCCCAGCATTTT. Translated, it gives CASSIDRGQPQHF.

In its sample, this clone was seen many times. This chain links TRBV20-1 with TRBJ2-5, with D tentatively TRBD2 (6 bases). V was trimmed by 7 bases and J by 7 bases, leaving 10 bases between them. CDR1 and CDR2 from the germline V gene are DFQATT and SNEGSKA (reference sequence). CDR3 length equals 10 residues. The CDR3 reads CSGGVGTQYF. The CDR3 coding sequence is TGCAGTGGGGGGGTCGGGACCCAGTACTTC.

The table lists this clone with many counts. J is TRBJ2-3 and V is TRBV9; TRBD2 aligns across 11 bases. This CDR3 contains 16 residues. The trim removed 3 bases at V and 0 bases at J, leaving 3 bases unmatched. Germline-derived CDR1 and CDR2 are SGDLS and YYNGEE. The CDR3 region has the DNA TGTGCCAGCAGCGAGTCTAGCGGGGGGAGCACAGATACGCAGTATTTT. It yields the protein CASSESSGGSTDTQYF. The full variable domain, completed using reference TRBV9 and TRBJ2-3, is DSGVTQTPKHLITATGQRVTLRCSPRSGDLSVYWYQQSLDQGLQFLIQYYNGEERAKGNILERFSAQQFPDLHSELNLSSLELGDSALYFCASSESSGGSTDTQYFGPGTRLTVL.

In this sample, this clone turned up many times. The CDR3: CASSPWPGEETQYF. CDR3 DNA: TGTGCCAGCAGCCCTTGGCCGGGGGAAGAGACCCAGTACTTC. The chain couples TRBV13 to TRBJ2-5, with D maybe TRBD2 (6 bases). This CDR3 region has 14 residues. Germline CDR1 and CDR2: PRHDT and FYEKMQ (reference sequence). Trimming cost V 5 bases and J 3 bases, with 13 bases left between them. Combining the CDR3 with reference TRBV13 and TRBJ2-5 gives the whole variable domain AAGVIQSPRHLIKEKRETATLKCYPIPRHDTVYWYQQGPGQDPQFLISFYEKMQSDKGSIPDRFSAQQFSDYHSELNMSSLELGDSALYFCASSPWPGEETQYFGPGTRLLVL.

This clone was detected ten times or more. The chain couples TRBV7-6 to TRBJ2-1; D may be TRBD2 (6 bases). Trimming shortened V by 5 bases and J by 2 bases, and 13 bases separated the two germline ends. CDR1 is SGHVS and CDR2 is FNYEAQ in the germline V gene. The CDR3 has 15 amino acids. CDR3 in amino acids: CASSLPGLAYNEQFF. CDR3 in DNA: TGTGCCAGCAGCCTCCCGGGACTTGCCTACAATGAGCAGTTCTTC.